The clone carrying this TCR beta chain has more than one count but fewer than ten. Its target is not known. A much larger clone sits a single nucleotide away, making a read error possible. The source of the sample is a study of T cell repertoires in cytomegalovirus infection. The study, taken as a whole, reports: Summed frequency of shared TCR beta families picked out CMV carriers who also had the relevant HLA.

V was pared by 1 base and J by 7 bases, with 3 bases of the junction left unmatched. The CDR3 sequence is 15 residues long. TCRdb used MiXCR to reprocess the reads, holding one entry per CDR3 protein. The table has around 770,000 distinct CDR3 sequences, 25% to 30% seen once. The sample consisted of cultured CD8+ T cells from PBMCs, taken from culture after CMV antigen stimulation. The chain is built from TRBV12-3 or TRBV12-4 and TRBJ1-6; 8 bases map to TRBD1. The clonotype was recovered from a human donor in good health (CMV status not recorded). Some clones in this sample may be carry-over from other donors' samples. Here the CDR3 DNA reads TGTGCCAGCAGTTTAGGGACAGGGCCCAATTCACCCCTCCACTTT. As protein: CASSLGTGPNSPLHF.